What follows describes a single T cell receptor (beta chain). Antigen unknown. The sample originates from a study of T cell repertoires in breast cancer. Study details: Breast cancer patients gave tumors, lymph nodes and blood; healthy donors gave blood.

A second nested PCR with blocking oligonucleotides suppressed unpaired genes. In TCRdb, the emulsion pairing reads were re-called with MiXCR into one record per CDR3 protein. The sample carries about 40,000 distinct CDR3 sequences, 45% recorded once. Primers covering all TCR V genes were used in emulsion RT-PCR on CD8+ T cells. The CDR3 length is 14 residues. V was trimmed by 7 bases and J by 0 bases, leaving 12 bases between them. Germline V gene lookup returns CDR1 LGHDT and CDR2 YNNKEL (reference sequence). Findings and caveats of the study: Tumor-involved sentinel lymph nodes shared about fourfold more TCRs with matched tumors than tumor-free nodes (approximately 8% versus 2%). TRBV7 predominated among shared TCRs, possibly a bias from eight TRBV7 primers.

The V call is TRBV3-1, the J call TRBJ1-1, with unresolved D. Sequencing input: CD8+ T cells. The TCR originated in a pool of human donors with breast cancer or a healthy control (not recorded which). CDR3 protein: CASIGTELNTEAFF. In DNA form, the CDR3 reads TGTGCCAGCATCGGAACGGAGCTGAACACTGAAGCTTTCTTT.